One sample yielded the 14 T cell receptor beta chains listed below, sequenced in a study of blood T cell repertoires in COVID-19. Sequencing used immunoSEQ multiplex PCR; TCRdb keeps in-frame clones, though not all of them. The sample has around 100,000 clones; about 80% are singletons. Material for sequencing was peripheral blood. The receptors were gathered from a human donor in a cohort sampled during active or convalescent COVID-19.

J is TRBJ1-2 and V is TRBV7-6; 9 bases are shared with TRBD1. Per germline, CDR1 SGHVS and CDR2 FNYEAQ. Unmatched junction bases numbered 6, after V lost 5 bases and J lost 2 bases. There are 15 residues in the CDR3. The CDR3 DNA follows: TGTGCCAGCAGCCCTGGACAGGGGAACAACTATGGCTACACCTTC. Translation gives CASSPGQGNNYGYTF.

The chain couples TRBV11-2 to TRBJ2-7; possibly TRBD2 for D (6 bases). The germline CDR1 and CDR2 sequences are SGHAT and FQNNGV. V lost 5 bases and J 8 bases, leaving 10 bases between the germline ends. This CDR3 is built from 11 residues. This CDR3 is CASSIGTQQYF. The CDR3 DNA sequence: TGTGCCAGCAGCATCGGGACTCAGCAGTACTTC.

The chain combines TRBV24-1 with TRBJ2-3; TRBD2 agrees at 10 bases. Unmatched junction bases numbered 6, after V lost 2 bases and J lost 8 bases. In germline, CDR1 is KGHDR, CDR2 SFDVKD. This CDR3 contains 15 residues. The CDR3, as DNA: TGTGCCACCAGTGATTCTCAGCGGGGGGGAGGTACGCAGTATTTT. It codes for CATSDSQRGGGTQYF.

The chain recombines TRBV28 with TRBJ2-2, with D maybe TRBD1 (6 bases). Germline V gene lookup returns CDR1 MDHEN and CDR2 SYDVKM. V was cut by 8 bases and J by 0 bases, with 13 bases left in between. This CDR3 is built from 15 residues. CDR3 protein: CASLRGGPNTGELFF. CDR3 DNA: TGTGCCAGCCTCAGGGGTGGCCCGAACACCGGGGAGCTGTTTTTT.

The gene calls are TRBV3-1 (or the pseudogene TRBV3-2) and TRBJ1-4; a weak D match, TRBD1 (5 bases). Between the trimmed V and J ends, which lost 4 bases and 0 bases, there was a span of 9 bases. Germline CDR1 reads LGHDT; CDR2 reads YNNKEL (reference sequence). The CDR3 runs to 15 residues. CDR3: CASSRQGSTNEKLFF. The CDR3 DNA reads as TGTGCCAGCAGCCGGCAGGGATCAACTAATGAAAAACTGTTTTTT.

In nucleotides, the CDR3 is TGTGCCAGCTCACCGGCCGGGACTTACTATGGCTACACCTTC. Translated: CASSPAGTYYGYTF. The V and J genes are TRBV18 and TRBJ1-2, with a tentative D call TRBD1 (5 bases). Germline CDR1 and CDR2: KGHSH and LQKENI. This CDR3 region has 14 residues. Trimming left V 3 bases short and J 3 bases short, with 11 bases between.

CDR3 nucleotides: TGTGCCAGCAGTTACCCTCTATGGAATGAGCAGTTCTTC. Its translation: CASSYPLWNEQFF. V is TRBV6-2 or TRBV6-3 and J is TRBJ2-1, with D unresolved. CDR3 length equals 13 residues. Germline lookup yields CDR1 MNHEY and CDR2 SVGEGT. The V gene lost 2 bases and the J gene lost 7 bases, with 9 bases spanning the gap.

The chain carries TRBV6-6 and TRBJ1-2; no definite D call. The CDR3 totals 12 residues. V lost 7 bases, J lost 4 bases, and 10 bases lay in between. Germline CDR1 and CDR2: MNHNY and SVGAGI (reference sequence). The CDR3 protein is CASMAGAYGYTF. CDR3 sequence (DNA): TGTGCCAGCATGGCGGGAGCCTATGGCTACACCTTC.

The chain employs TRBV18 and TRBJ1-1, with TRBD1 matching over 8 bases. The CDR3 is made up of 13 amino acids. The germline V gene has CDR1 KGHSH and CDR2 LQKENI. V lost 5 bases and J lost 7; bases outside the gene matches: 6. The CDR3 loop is CASSATGEGEAFF. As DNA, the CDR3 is TGTGCCAGCTCAGCGACAGGGGAGGGTGAAGCTTTCTTT.

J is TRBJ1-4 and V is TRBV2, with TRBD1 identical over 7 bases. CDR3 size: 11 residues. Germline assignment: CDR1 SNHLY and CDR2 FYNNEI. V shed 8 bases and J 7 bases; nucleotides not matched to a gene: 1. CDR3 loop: CASGQVEKLFF. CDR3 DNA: TGTGCCAGCGGACAGGTTGAAAAACTGTTTTTT. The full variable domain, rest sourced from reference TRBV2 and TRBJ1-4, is EPEVTQTPSHQVTQMGQEVILRCVPISNHLYFYWYRQILGQKVEFLVSFYNNEISEKSEIFDDQFSVERPDGSNFTLKIRSTKLEDSAMYFCASGQVEKLFFGSGTQLSVL.

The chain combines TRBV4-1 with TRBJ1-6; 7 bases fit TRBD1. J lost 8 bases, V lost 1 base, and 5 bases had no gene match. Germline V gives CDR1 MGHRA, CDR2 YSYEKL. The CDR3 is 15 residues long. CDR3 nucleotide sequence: TGCGCCAGCAGCCAAGTATTAGGGGGCCATTCACCCCTCCACTTT. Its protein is CASSQVLGGHSPLHF.

The chain's CDR3 is CAISGGEGRKDTQYF. CDR3 coding DNA: TGTGCCATCAGCGGGGGGGAAGGGAGAAAAGATACGCAGTATTTT. V is TRBV30 and J is TRBJ2-3; 10 bases align to TRBD2. The ends lost 8 bases at V and 5 bases at J; junction bases unmatched: 13. CDR3 length: 15 residues. CDR1 is GTSNPN, CDR2 SVGIG, per germline (reference sequence). The full variable domain, with the rest looked up from reference TRBV30 and TRBJ2-3, is SQTIHQWPATLVQPVGSPLSLECTVEGTSNPNLYWYRQAAGRGLQLLFYSVGIGQISSEVPQNLSASRPQDRQFILSSKKLLLSDSGFYLCAISGGEGRKDTQYFGPGTRLTVL.

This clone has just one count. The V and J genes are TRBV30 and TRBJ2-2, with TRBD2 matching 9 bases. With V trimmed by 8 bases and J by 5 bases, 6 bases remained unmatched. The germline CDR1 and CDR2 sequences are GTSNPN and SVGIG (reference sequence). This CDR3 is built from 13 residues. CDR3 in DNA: TGTGCCAGAAACCTAGCGGGGACCGGGGAGCTGTTTTTT. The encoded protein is CARNLAGTGELFF.

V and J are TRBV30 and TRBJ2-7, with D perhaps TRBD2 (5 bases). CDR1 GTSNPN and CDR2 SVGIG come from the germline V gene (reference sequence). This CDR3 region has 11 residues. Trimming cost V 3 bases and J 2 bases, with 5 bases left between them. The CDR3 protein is CAWREAYEQYF. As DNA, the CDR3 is TGTGCCTGGAGGGAGGCCTACGAGCAGTACTTC.